This TCR beta chain was retrieved from a study of tumor and adjacent non-tumor tissue in lung cancer listed by TCRdb under 2018. For the wider study: By cancer type, the cohort comprised eleven to twelve adenocarcinoma patients, 2 squamous cell carcinoma patients and 1 small cell lung cancer patient. The roughly 15 enrolled patients, of whom around ten were men and 5 were women, were aged roughly 31 to 80 years and were diagnosed with TNM stage I to III disease. Sequencing generated a total of 125,075,908 productive TCRbeta reads, averaging roughly 4.2 million reads per sample. The study compared bulk TCRbeta repertoires between lung tumor tissue and matched distant non-tumor lung tissue from approximately 14 lung cancer patients. For each patient, one tumor sample and one normal lung sample were taken, giving thirty paired specimens that underwent TCRbeta CDR3 sequencing. The paper's findings and limits, for the study overall: With only approximately 16 patients in the cohort, the authors noted that larger samples and more detailed clinical data are needed. The top 100 clones made up a significantly larger cumulative share of the repertoire in normal lung than in tumor tissue. Significantly higher TCR diversity was found in younger patients, and higher tumor TCR diversity was associated with shorter overall and disease-free survival. Because peripheral blood was not sequenced, blood TCRbeta repertoires in the lung cancer patients of the study were not examined. Neither the sequencing platform nor unique molecular identifiers are mentioned in the methods. Tumor tissue showed significantly higher TCR diversity (inverse Simpson) than normal lung tissue, at 431.37 vs 166.20 (P = 0.0075, Mann-Whitney U test).

The germline V gene supplies CDR1 WSHSY and CDR2 SAAADI. The CDR3 measures 12 amino acids from cysteine to phenylalanine. Only the CDR3 part of the read is kept: 36 bases, read in frame from the first base. Library preparation was by multiplex PCR. Sequencing used an Illumina HiSeq 2500. TCRbeta libraries were constructed through three rounds of nested PCR with primers (Table S4) according to protocols modified from ARM-PCR. PCR products of 200-500 bp were gel-excised and purified with the QIAquick gel extraction kit before sequencing. Per the original workflow: Reads were cleaned with Trimmomatic, merged with FLASH into complete CDR3 sequences, and assigned to V(D)J germline segments with MiTCR. Clonal diversity was calculated as the inverse Simpson's index using VDJtools. Productive reads were defined as in-frame sequences without a premature stop codon. TCRdb reprocessed the public reads (quality trimming at Q25 with fastp, clone calling with MiXCR) and kept in-frame beta chains. Every entry covers one CDR3 protein and lists the most common genes and DNA from its rows. These V and J calls are TCRdb output, not the study's own analysis. The sample table records about 110,000 distinct CDR3 sequences; roughly 74% of these occur just once. The top ten hold 30% to 45% of the sample.

In regard to this clonotype: There is no known antigen for this receptor. Relative to the germline gene, one junction end is altered; a read error may explain this.

RNA was isolated from bulk unsorted tissue, and RNA quality was assessed with a NanoDrop ND-1000 and an Agilent 2100. The donors were newly diagnosed lung cancer patients admitted for thoracic surgery in China from August to November 2014 who had not received prior chemotherapy. Patients who had received previous radiotherapy or chemotherapy, or who had another concurrent cancer, were excluded from the study. Surgical tissue pieces of roughly 1-2.1 cm3 were preserved in RNAlater solution and stored at -80 °C until use. Material for sequencing was lung tumor tissue. In this chain, TRBV10-2 is recombined with TRBJ2-3; the D gene is perhaps TRBD1, from 6 matching bases. This TCR was recovered from a woman aged 60 to 75 with non-small cell lung cancer. This receptor carries the CDR3 CASTHRADTHYF. The DNA sequence is given as TGCGCCAGCACGCACAGGGCTGATACGCATTATTTT.